This T cell receptor beta chain was obtained from a study of shared clonotypes between healthy human individuals. Regarding the study as a whole: A handful of donors had approximately 4.6% of their naive CD4 clonotypes in common.

At the deep level, the assay was run. The protocol was immunoSEQ multiplex PCR, while the TCRdb copy is restricted to in-frame clones and leaves out a portion. The repertoire includes over a million clones, approximately 80% of them detected once, and approximately 0.5% sits in the top ten. The CDR3 runs 16 residues. Losses at the gene ends were 3 bases for V and 1 base for J; bases not matched to a gene: 5. CDR1 is SGHRS, CDR2 YFSETQ, per germline. About this clone: Its antigen remains unidentified.

This chain connects TRBV5-1 to TRBJ2-2; TRBD2 agrees at 8 bases. The sequenced sample was memory CD4+ T cells from PBMCs. Subset indicated: CD45RA-negative fraction. The sequence was obtained from a man aged 18-30 years in good health. Some clones in this sample may be carry-over from other donors' samples. Written as DNA, the CDR3 is TGCGCCAGCAGCTCGGCGGGGGGCCTGAACACCGGGGAGCTGTTTTTT. It yields the protein CASSSAGGLNTGELFF.